This T cell receptor (beta chain) was identified during a study of blood T cell repertoires in COVID-19. Profiled with immunoSEQ multiplex PCR; TCRdb holds only in-frame clones, not every one. Among a few hundred thousand clones listed, approximately 86% were seen once. Germline V gene data show CDR1 as SGHTS and CDR2 as YDEGEE. Trimming removed 6 bases at V and 9 bases at J, with 15 bases between. The length of the CDR3 is 13 residues. This receptor was taken from a woman under 30 with acute or convalescent COVID-19. The chain carries TRBV5-8 and TRBJ1-4, with D possibly TRBD1 on 6 matching bases. The material sequenced was peripheral blood. CDR3 loop: CASNIAGAQKLFF. The CDR3 DNA sequence: TGTGCCAGCAACATCGCAGGGGCGCAAAAACTGTTTTTT.